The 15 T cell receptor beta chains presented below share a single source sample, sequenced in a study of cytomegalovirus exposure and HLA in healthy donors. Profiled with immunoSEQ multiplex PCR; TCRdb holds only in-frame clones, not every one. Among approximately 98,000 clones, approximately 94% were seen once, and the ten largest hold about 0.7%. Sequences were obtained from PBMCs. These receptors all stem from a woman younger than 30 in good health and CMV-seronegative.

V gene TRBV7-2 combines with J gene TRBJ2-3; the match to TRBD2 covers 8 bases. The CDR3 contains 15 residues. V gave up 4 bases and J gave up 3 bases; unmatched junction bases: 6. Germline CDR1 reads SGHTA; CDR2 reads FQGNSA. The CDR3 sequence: CASSSRGGGTDTQYF. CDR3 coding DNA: TGTGCCAGCAGCTCACGGGGGGGCGGGACAGATACGCAGTATTTT.

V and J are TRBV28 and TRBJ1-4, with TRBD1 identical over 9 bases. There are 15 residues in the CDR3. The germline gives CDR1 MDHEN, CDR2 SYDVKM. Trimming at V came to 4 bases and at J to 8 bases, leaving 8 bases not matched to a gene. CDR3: CASSSTGTGREKLFF. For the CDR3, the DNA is TGTGCCAGCAGTTCCACCGGGACAGGGAGAGAAAAACTGTTTTTT.

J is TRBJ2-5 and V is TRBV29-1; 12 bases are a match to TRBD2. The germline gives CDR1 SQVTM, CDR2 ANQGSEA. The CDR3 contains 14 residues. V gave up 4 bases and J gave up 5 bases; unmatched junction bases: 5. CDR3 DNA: TGCAGCGTTGGGCTAGCGGGGGGGCTGGAGACCCAGTACTTC. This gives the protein CSVGLAGGLETQYF.

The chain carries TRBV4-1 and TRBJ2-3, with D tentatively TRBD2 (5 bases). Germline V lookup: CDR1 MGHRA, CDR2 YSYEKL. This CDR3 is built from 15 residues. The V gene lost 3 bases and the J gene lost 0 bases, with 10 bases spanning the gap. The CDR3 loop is CASSQWTQSTDTQYF. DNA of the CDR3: TGCGCCAGCAGCCAGTGGACTCAAAGCACAGATACGCAGTATTTT.

The CDR3: CASGEGRGTEAFF. The CDR3 DNA is TGTGCCTCAGGGGAGGGTCGGGGCACTGAAGCTTTCTTT. The J gene is TRBJ1-1, the V gene TRBV6-1; tentatively, D is TRBD1 (6 bases). From germline, CDR1 is MNHNS and CDR2 SASEGT. The CDR3 is 13 amino acids. The V gene lost 11 bases and the J gene lost 4 bases, with 17 bases spanning the gap.

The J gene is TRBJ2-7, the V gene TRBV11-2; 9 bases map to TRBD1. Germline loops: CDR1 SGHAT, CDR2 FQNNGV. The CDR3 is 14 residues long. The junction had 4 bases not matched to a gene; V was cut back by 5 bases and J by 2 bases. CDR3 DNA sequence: TGTGCCAGCAGCACCCGGACAGGGGCCTACGAGCAGTACTTC. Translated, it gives CASSTRTGAYEQYF.

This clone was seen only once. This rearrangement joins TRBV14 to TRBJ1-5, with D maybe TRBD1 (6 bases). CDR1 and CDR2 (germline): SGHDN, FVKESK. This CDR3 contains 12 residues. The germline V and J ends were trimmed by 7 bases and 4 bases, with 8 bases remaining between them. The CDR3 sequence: CASKGVNQPQHF. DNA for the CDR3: TGTGCCAGCAAGGGGGTGAATCAGCCCCAGCATTTT.

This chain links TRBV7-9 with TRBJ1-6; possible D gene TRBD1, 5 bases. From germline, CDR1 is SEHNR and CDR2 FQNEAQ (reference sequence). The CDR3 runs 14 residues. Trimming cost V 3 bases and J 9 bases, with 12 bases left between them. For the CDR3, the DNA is TGTGCCAGCAGCTTGATCGACAGACTTTCACCCCTCCACTTT. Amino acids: CASSLIDRLSPLHF. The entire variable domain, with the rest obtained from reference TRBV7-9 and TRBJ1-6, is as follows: DTGVSQNPRHKITKRGQNVTFRCDPISEHNRLYWYRQTLGQGPEFLTYFQNEAQLEKSRLLSDRFSAERPKGSFSTLEIQRTEQGDSAMYLCASSLIDRLSPLHFGNGTRLTVT.

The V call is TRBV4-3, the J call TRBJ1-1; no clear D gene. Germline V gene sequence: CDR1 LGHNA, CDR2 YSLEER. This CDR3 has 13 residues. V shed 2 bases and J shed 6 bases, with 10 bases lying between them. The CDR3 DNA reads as TGCGCCAGCAGCCAACGACTTGTCTCTGAAGCTTTCTTT. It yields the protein CASSQRLVSEAFF.

The DNA for the CDR3 is TGTGCCAGCAGTTTCCGGCTAGCGGGGGACCGCACAGATACGCAGTATTTT. Residues: CASSFRLAGDRTDTQYF. V and J are TRBV28 and TRBJ2-3; 10 bases fit TRBD2. Losses at the gene ends were 3 bases for V and 1 base for J; bases not matched to a gene: 7. The CDR3 is 17 amino acids. The germline V gene has CDR1 MDHEN and CDR2 SYDVKM.

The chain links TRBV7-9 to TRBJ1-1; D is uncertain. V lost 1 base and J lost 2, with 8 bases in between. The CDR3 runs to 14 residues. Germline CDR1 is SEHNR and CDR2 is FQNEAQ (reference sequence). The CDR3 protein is CASSLGATNTEAFF. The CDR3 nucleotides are TGTGCCAGCAGCTTAGGGGCCACAAACACTGAAGCTTTCTTT.

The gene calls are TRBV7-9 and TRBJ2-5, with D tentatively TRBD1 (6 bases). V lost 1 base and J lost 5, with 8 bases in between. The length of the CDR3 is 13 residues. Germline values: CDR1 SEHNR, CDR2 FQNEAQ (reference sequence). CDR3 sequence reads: CASSLGGRETQYF. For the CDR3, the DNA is TGTGCCAGCAGCTTAGGGGGGCGCGAGACCCAGTACTTC.

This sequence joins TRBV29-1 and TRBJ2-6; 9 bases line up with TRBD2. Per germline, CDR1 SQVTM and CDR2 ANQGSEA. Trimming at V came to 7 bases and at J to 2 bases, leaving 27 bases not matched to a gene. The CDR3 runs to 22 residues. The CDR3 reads CSADPIVRGGQSPSAGANVLTF. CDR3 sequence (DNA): TGCAGCGCAGACCCCATTGTGCGGGGGGGCCAGTCACCTTCCGCTGGGGCCAACGTCCTGACTTTC.

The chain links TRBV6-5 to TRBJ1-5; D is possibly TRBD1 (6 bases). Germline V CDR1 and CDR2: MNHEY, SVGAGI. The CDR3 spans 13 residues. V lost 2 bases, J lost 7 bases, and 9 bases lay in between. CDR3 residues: CASSYTGRQPQHF. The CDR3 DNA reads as TGTGCCAGCAGTTACACAGGGCGGCAGCCCCAGCATTTT.

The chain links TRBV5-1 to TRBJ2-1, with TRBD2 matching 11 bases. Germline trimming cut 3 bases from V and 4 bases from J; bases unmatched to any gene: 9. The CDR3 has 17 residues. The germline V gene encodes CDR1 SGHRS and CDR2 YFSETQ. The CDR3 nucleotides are TGCGCCAGCAGCTCGCAGACTAGCGGGGAGATTTACAATGAGCAGTTCTTC. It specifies CASSSQTSGEIYNEQFF.